The entry that follows covers one TCR beta chain sequence. Its antigen is currently unknown. The data were obtained in a study of shared clonotypes between healthy human individuals. Overall study results and limits: The authors expected sequencing depth to affect clonotype sharing among donors.

Using immunoSEQ multiplex PCR, the repertoire was profiled, and TCRdb retains in-frame clones only, with some absent. The repertoire holds some 2,100,000 clones, with just over 90% as singletons. Naivety among CD8 cells was defined by CD45RO negativity and positive CCR7 selection, thereby excluding terminally differentiated effector memory CD45RA+ cells. This receptor was obtained from a young man in good health. Some clones in this sample may be carry-over from other donors' samples. The sequencing input was naive CD8+ T cells from PBMCs.

The CDR3 DNA reads TGTGCCAGCAGCTCTGGGACAGTATTCTCCTACGAGCAGTACTTC. This gives the protein CASSSGTVFSYEQYF. The chain recombines TRBV7-2 with TRBJ2-7; 7 bases match TRBD1. The CDR3 extends over 15 amino acids. V shed 4 bases, J shed 0 bases, and the junction held 6 bases outside the gene matches. Germline CDR1 reads SGHTA; CDR2 reads FQGNSA.